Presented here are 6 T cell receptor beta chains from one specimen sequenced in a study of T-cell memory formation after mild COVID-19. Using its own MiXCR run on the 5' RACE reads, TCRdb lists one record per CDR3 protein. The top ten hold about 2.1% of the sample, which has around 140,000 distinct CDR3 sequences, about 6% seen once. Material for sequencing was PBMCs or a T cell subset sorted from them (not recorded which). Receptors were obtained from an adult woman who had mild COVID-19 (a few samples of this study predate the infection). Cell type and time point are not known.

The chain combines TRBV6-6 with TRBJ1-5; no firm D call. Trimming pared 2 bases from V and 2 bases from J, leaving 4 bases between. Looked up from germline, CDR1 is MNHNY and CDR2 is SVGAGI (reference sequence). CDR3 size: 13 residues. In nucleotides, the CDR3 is TGTGCCAGCAGTTACCAGGGCAATCAGCCCCAGCATTTT. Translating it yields CASSYQGNQPQHF.

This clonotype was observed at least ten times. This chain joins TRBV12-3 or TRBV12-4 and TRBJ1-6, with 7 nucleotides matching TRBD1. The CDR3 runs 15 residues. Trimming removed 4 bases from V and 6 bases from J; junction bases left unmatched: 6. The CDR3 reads CASSSRTGANSPLHF. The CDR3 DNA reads TGTGCCAGCAGTTCCCGGACAGGCGCTAATTCACCCCTCCACTTT.

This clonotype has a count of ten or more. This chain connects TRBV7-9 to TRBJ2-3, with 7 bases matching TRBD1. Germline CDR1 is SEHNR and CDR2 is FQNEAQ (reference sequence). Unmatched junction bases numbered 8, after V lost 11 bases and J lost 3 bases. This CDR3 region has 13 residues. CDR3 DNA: TGTGCCTGCAAACAGGGGATGACAGATACGCAGTATTTT. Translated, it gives CACKQGMTDTQYF.

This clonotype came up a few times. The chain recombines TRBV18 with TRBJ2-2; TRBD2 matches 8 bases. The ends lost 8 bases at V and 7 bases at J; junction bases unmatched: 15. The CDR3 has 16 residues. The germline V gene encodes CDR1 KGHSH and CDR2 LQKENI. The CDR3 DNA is TGTGCCAGCCCAGAGGATCGCGGGAGGATTGGCGGGGAGCTGTTTTTT. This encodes CASPEDRGRIGGELFF.

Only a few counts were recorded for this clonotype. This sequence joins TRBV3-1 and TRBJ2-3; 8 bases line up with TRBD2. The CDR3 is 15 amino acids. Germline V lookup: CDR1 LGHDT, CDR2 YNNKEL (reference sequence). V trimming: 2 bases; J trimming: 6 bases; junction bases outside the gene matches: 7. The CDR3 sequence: CASSQPGRVPDTQYF. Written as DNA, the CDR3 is TGTGCCAGCAGCCAACCCGGGAGGGTCCCCGATACGCAGTATTTT.

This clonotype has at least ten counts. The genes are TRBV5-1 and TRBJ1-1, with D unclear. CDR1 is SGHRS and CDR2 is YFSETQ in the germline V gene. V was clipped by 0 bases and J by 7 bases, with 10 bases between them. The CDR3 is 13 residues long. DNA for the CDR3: TGCGCCAGCAGCTTGGTCGGGCGGGATGAAGCTTTCTTT. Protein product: CASSLVGRDEAFF.